This T cell receptor beta chain appears in the sequencing data of a study of tumor and adjacent non-tumor tissue in lung cancer. Study in general: Patients were aged about 30 to 76, about ten men and about five women, stage I to III.

Concerning this clonotype itself: The antigen remains unidentified. The junction differs from germline at one of its ends, possibly a read error.

The library came from three nested PCR rounds adapted from ARM-PCR protocols. From the multiplex PCR reads, TCRdb called clonotypes with MiXCR, one entry per CDR3 protein. The data contain approximately 90,000 distinct CDR3 sequences, less than 75% of them singletons. The CDR3 consists of 15 residues. The germline V gene encodes CDR1 MGHRA and CDR2 YSYEKL. This sample's RNA came from whole unsorted tissue. Study outcomes and limitations: Tumor tissue had significantly higher TCR diversity than normal lung.

This chain uses TRBV4-1 with TRBJ2-1, with 10 bases lining up with TRBD1. The TCR sequence derives from a man between 60 and 75 years old with non-small cell lung cancer. The specimen was lung tumor tissue. The CDR3 DNA is TGCGCCAGCAGCCAAGTCGGGACAGGGGATAATGAGCAGCTCTTC. Protein product: CASSQVGTGDNEQLF.